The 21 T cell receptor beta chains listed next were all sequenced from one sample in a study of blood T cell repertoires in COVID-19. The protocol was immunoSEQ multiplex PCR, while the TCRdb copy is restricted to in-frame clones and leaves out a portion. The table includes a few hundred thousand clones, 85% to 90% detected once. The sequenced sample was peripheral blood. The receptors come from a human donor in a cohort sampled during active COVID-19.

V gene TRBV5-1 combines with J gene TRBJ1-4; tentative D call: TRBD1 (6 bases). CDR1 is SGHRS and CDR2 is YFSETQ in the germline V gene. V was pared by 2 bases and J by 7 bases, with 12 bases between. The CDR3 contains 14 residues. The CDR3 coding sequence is TGCGCCAGCAGCTTCGGGGCAGGGGCTGAAAAACTGTTTTTT. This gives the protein CASSFGAGAEKLFF. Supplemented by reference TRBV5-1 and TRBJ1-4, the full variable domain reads KAGVTQTPRYLIKTRGQQVTLSCSPISGHRSVSWYQQTPGQGLQFLFEYFSETQRNKGNFPGRFSGRQFSNSRSEMNVSTLELGDSALYLCASSFGAGAEKLFFGSGTQLSVL.

The chain's CDR3 is CASSLGDRGDTQYF. CDR3 DNA sequence: TGCGCCAGCAGCTTGGGGGACAGGGGAGATACGCAGTATTTT. This chain joins TRBV5-1 and TRBJ2-3, with 10 bases fitting TRBD1. Germline V gene data show CDR1 as SGHRS and CDR2 as YFSETQ. The CDR3 loop spans 14 amino acids. V shed 0 bases, J shed 5 bases, and the junction held 0 bases outside the gene matches.

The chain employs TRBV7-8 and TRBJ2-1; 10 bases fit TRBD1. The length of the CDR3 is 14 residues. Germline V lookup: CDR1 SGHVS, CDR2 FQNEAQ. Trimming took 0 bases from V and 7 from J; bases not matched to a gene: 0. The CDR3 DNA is TGTGCCAGCAGCTTAGCGGACAGGGGGAATGAGCAGTTCTTC. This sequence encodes CASSLADRGNEQFF.

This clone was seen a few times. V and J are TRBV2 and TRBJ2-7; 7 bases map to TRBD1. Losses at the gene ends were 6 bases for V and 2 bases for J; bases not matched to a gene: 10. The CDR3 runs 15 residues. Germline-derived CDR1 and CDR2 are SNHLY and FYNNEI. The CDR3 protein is CASRDPGQLPYEQYF. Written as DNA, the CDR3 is TGTGCCAGCAGGGACCCGGGACAGTTGCCCTACGAGCAGTACTTC.

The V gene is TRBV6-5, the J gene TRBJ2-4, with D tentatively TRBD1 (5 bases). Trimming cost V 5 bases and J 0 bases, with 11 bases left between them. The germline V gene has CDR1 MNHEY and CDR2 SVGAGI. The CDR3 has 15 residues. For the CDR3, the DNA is TGTGCCAGCAGTCCCGACAGAACAGCCAAAAACATTCAGTACTTC. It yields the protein CASSPDRTAKNIQYF.

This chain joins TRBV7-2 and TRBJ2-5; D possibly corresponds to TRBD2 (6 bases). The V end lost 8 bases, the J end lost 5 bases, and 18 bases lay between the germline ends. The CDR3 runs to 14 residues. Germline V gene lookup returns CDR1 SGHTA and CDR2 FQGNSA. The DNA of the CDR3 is TGTGCCAGCCGCCAGGCTAGCGTTTGGGAGACCCAGTACTTC. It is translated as CASRQASVWETQYF.

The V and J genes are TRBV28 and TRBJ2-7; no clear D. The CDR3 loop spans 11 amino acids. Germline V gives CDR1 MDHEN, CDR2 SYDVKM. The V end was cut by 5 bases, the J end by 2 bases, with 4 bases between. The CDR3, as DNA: TGTGCCAGCAGTACTACCTACGAGCAGTACTTC. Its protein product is CASSTTYEQYF.

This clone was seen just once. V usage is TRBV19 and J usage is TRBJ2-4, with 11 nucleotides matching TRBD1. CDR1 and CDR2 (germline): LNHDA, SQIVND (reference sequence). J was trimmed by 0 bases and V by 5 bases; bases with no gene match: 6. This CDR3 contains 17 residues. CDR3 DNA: TGTGCCAGTAGTGGACGGGACAGGGGGTTAGCCAAAAACATTCAGTACTTC. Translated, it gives CASSGRDRGLAKNIQYF. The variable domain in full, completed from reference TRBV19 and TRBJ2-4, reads DGGITQSPKYLFRKEGQNVTLSCEQNLNHDAMYWYRQDPGQGLRLIYYSQIVNDFQKGDIAEGYSVSREKKESFPLTVTSAQKNPTAFYLCASSGRDRGLAKNIQYFGAGTRLSVL.

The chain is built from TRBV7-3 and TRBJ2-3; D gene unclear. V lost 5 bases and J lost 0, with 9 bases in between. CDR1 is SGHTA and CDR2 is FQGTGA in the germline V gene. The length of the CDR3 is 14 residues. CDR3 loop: CASSPRASTDTQYF. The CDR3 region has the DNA TGTGCCAGCAGCCCCCGAGCTAGCACAGATACGCAGTATTTT. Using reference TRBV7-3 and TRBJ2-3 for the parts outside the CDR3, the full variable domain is GAGVSQTPSNKVTEKGKYVELRCDPISGHTALYWYRQSLGQGPEFLIYFQGTGAADDSGLPNDRFFAVRPEGSVSTLKIQRTERGDSAVYLCASSPRASTDTQYFGPGTRLTVL.

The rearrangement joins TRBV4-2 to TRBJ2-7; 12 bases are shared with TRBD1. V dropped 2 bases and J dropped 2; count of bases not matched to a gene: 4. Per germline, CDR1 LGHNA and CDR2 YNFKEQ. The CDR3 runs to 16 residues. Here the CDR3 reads CASSQLGDRGPYEQYF. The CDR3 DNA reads TGTGCCAGCAGCCAACTAGGGGACAGGGGGCCCTACGAGCAGTACTTC.

The CDR3 loop is CASRSSGDTQYF. CDR3 coding DNA: TGTGCCAGCAGATCTAGCGGGGATACGCAGTATTTT. The genes are TRBV6-5 and TRBJ2-3, with TRBD2 identical over 8 bases. Germline CDR1 reads MNHEY; CDR2 reads SVGAGI. CDR3 length equals 12 residues. With 6 bases clipped from V and 6 bases from J, the junction kept 2 bases outside the gene matches.

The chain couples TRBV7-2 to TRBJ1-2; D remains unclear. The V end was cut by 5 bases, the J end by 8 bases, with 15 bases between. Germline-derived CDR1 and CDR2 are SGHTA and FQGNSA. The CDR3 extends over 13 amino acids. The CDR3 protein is CASSPGSEKGYTF. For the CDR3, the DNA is TGTGCCAGCAGCCCGGGATCTGAGAAAGGCTACACCTTC. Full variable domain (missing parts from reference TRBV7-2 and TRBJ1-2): GAGVSQSPSNKVTEKGKDVELRCDPISGHTALYWYRQSLGQGLEFLIYFQGNSAPDKSGLPSDRFSAERTGGSVSTLTIQRTQQEDSAVYLCASSPGSEKGYTFGSGTRLTVV.

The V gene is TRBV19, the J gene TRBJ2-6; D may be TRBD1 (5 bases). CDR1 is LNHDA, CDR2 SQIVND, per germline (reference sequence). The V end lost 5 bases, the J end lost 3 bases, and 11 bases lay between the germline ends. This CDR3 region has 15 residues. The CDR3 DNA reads TGTGCCAGTAGTTCTCAGGGAATTGGGGCCAACGTCCTGACTTTC. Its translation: CASSSQGIGANVLTF.

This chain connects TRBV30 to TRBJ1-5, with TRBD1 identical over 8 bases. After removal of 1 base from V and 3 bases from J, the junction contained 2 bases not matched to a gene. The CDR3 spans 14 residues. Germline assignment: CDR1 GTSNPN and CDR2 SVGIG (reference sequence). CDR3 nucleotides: TGTGCCTGGAGTGCGGGACAGGCCAATCAGCCCCAGCATTTT. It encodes CAWSAGQANQPQHF.

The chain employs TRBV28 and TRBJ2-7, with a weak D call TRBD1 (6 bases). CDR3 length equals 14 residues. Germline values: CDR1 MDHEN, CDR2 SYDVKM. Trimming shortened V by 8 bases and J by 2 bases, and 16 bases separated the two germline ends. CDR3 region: CASVTSGETYEQYF. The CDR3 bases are TGTGCCAGCGTGACTTCAGGGGAAACCTACGAGCAGTACTTC.

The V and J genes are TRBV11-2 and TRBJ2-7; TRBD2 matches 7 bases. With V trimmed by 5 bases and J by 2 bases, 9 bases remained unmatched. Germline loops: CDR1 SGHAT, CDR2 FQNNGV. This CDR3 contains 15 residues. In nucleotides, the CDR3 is TGTGCCAGCAGCCAGTTACCTAGCGGACCCTACGAGCAGTACTTC. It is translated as CASSQLPSGPYEQYF.

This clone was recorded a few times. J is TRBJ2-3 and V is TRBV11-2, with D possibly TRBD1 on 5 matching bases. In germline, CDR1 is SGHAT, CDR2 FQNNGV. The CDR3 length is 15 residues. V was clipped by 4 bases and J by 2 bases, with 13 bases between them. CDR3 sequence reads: CASSSGQGHTDTQYF. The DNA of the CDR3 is TGTGCCAGCAGCTCCGGCCAGGGCCACACAGATACGCAGTATTTT.

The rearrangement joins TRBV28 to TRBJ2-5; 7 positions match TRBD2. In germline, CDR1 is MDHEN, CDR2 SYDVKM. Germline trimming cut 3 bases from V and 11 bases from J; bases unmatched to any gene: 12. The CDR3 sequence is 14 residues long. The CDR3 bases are TGTGCCAGCAGTTTGGGGGGGAGGGGACGAGTACAGTACTTC. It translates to CASSLGGRGRVQYF.

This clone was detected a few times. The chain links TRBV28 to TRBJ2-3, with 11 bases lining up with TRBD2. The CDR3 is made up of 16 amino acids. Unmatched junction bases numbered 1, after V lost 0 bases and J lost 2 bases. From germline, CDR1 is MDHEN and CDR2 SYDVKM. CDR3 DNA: TGTGCCAGCAGTTTATGGACTAGCGGGATCACAGATACGCAGTATTTT. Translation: CASSLWTSGITDTQYF.

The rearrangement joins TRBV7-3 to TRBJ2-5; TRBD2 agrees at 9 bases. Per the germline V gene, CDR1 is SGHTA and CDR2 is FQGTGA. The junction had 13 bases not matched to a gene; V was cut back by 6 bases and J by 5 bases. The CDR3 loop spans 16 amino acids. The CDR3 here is CASSPAVAGAGETQYF. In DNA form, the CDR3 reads TGTGCCAGCAGTCCCGCAGTAGCGGGAGCAGGGGAGACCCAGTACTTC.

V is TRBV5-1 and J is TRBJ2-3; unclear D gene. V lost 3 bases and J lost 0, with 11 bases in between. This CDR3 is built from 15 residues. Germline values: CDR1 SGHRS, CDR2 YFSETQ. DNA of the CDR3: TGCGCCAGCAGCTCCAGTCGCCCAAGCACAGATACGCAGTATTTT. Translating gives CASSSSRPSTDTQYF.